This entry lists 25 T cell receptor beta chains sequenced from one sample in a study of early T cells in non-severe SARS-CoV-2 infection. TCRdb re-called the 5' RACE reads through MiXCR, storing one row per CDR3 protein. Of around 64,000 distinct CDR3 sequences listed, 9.5% to 12% are singletons. The source was whole blood, collected at baseline. The receptors shown here come from an adult who was a healthcare worker with PCR-confirmed SARS-CoV-2 infection or an uninfected control (not recorded which).

This clonotype was seen repeatedly, ten times or more. The chain has TRBV7-9 and TRBJ1-6, with D unresolved. The ends were cut back, 5 bases at V and 14 bases at J, with 19 bases in the middle. CDR1 SEHNR and CDR2 FQNEAQ come from the germline V gene (reference sequence). The CDR3 contains 14 residues. The CDR3 here is CASSPSGPCFTLHF. CDR3 DNA sequence: TGTGCCAGCAGCCCCTCAGGCCCCTGCTTCACCCTCCACTTT.

The gene calls are TRBV4-1 and TRBJ2-5; TRBD1 might be the D (6 bases). Trimming cost V 0 bases and J 2 bases, with 7 bases left between them. CDR1 is MGHRA, CDR2 YSYEKL, per germline. The CDR3 is made up of 14 amino acids. CDR3 coding DNA: TGCGCCAGCAGCCAAGATGGACAGCAAGAGACCCAGTACTTC. Translated, it gives CASSQDGQQETQYF.

This clonotype was counted a few times. The genes are TRBV5-4 and TRBJ2-7, with a weak D call TRBD1 (5 bases). This CDR3 has 13 amino acids. The V end lost 1 base, the J end lost 3 bases, and 8 bases lay between the germline ends. CDR1 SGHNT and CDR2 YYREEE come from the germline V gene (reference sequence). This chain's CDR3 is CASSLQGSYEQYF. CDR3 coding DNA: TGTGCCAGCAGCTTGCAGGGTAGCTACGAGCAGTACTTC.

The chain employs TRBV29-1 and TRBJ2-7; unclear D gene. Germline CDR1 is SQVTM and CDR2 is ANQGSEA. The CDR3 loop spans 10 amino acids. The ends were cut back, 4 bases at V and 3 bases at J, with 4 bases in the middle. In nucleotides, the CDR3 is TGCAGCGTTGTTTTCTACGAGCAGTACTTC. As protein: CSVVFYEQYF.

This clonotype turned up a few times. This chain uses TRBV10-3 with TRBJ1-1, with D possibly matching TRBD1 (5 bases). Germline CDR1 reads ENHRY; CDR2 reads SYGVKD. The CDR3 totals 12 residues. V dropped 5 bases and J dropped 6 bases, with 10 bases sitting between them. The CDR3 nucleotides are TGTGCCATCAGTCCGCGGGGCTCTGAAGCTTTCTTT. Its translation: CAISPRGSEAFF.

The chain joins TRBV2 to TRBJ2-3; 9 nucleotides line up with TRBD2. This CDR3 is 14 amino acids long. J was trimmed by 2 bases and V by 7 bases; bases with no gene match: 4. The germline V gene encodes CDR1 SNHLY and CDR2 FYNNEI. CDR3 in amino acids: CASTRLADTDTQYF. In DNA form, the CDR3 reads TGTGCCAGCACCCGACTAGCGGACACAGATACGCAGTATTTT.

The gene calls are TRBV20-1 and TRBJ2-2; a weak D match, TRBD1 (5 bases). The CDR3 covers 14 residues. Trimming stripped 2 bases from V and 7 bases from J, with 14 bases between. From germline, CDR1 is DFQATT and CDR2 SNEGSKA (reference sequence). The CDR3 bases are TGCAGTGCTAGACTCGTCACTCAGGGCGGGGAGCTGTTTTTT. Translation: CSARLVTQGGELFF.

This clonotype was detected ten times or more. This chain uses TRBV20-1 with TRBJ1-2; 7 nucleotides line up with TRBD1. V was pared by 7 bases and J by 4 bases, with 12 bases of the junction left unmatched. The CDR3 length is 14 residues. In germline, CDR1 is DFQATT, CDR2 SNEGSKA (reference sequence). CDR3 in DNA: TGCAGTGTCGGACAGGTCAACCCCACCTATGGCTACACCTTC. It yields the protein CSVGQVNPTYGYTF.

The chain joins TRBV10-2 to TRBJ2-3, with 12 bases identical to TRBD2. The germline V gene encodes CDR1 WSHSY and CDR2 SAAADI. The CDR3 spans 16 residues. V lost 4 bases, J lost 5 bases, and 7 bases stayed unmatched. The CDR3 region has the DNA TGCGCCAGCAGTGTCCTAGCGGGGGGGCCTCTAGATACGCAGTATTTT. Translated: CASSVLAGGPLDTQYF.

This clonotype was seen a handful of times. The chain joins TRBV7-2 to TRBJ2-1, with TRBD2 as a possible D gene (5 bases). There are 15 residues in the CDR3. Germline lookup yields CDR1 SGHTA and CDR2 FQGNSA. Between the trimmed V and J ends, which lost 4 bases and 5 bases, there was a span of 15 bases. CDR3: CASSSVSTRDNEQFF. CDR3 coding DNA: TGTGCCAGCAGCTCAGTATCTACTAGGGACAATGAGCAGTTCTTC.

V gene TRBV3-1 combines with J gene TRBJ1-2; D is perhaps TRBD1 (5 bases). V dropped 5 bases and J dropped 3 bases, with 13 bases sitting between them. Looked up from germline, CDR1 is LGHDT and CDR2 is YNNKEL (reference sequence). The CDR3 is made up of 14 amino acids. The CDR3 DNA reads as TGTGCCAGCAGCGGGCAGGGCTCCTACTATGGCTACACCTTC. This gives the protein CASSGQGSYYGYTF.

This clonotype was counted only a few times. The chain is built from TRBV20-1 and TRBJ1-1; 12 bases fit TRBD1. The CDR3 spans 15 residues. Germline trimming cut 3 bases from V and 4 bases from J; bases unmatched to any gene: 6. Germline CDR1 and CDR2: DFQATT and SNEGSKA (reference sequence). DNA of the CDR3: TGCAGTGCTAGCTCCGGGACAGGGGGCGTCACTGAAGCTTTCTTT. It encodes CSASSGTGGVTEAFF.

This clonotype came up a few times. V gene TRBV5-4 combines with J gene TRBJ2-1; maybe TRBD2 (7 bases). From germline, CDR1 is SGHNT and CDR2 YYREEE (reference sequence). This CDR3 comprises 14 residues. The V and J ends lost 4 bases and 7 bases respectively, with 15 bases between them. The CDR3 coding sequence is TGTGCCAGCAGCATGGGGGGGCCAGGGAATGAGCAGTTCTTC. This codes for CASSMGGPGNEQFF.

The chain joins TRBV4-1 to TRBJ1-1; 9 bases are a match to TRBD1. The CDR3 has 13 residues. Germline V gene lookup returns CDR1 MGHRA and CDR2 YSYEKL. The ends lost 6 bases at V and 5 bases at J; junction bases unmatched: 4. The CDR3 DNA reads as TGCGCCAGCAGACAGGGGGCCCGGACTGAAGCTTTCTTT. It encodes CASRQGARTEAFF.

This clonotype was found many times. The gene calls are TRBV10-3 and TRBJ2-5, with TRBD1 identical over 7 bases. The CDR3 is 12 amino acids. Germline lookup yields CDR1 ENHRY and CDR2 SYGVKD. Unmatched junction bases numbered 1, after V lost 6 bases and J lost 3 bases. The CDR3 is CAISQGEETQYF. CDR3 DNA sequence: TGTGCCATCAGCCAGGGGGAAGAGACCCAGTACTTC.

This chain joins TRBV11-3 and TRBJ1-1; D unclear. The germline gives CDR1 SGHNT, CDR2 YENEEA. V gave up 3 bases and J gave up 1 base, with 6 bases separating them. The length of the CDR3 is 13 residues. CDR3: CASSLKENTEAFF. Here the CDR3 DNA reads TGTGCCAGCAGCTTGAAAGAGAACACTGAAGCTTTCTTT.

This clonotype was counted many times. The CDR3 DNA sequence: TGTGCCAGCAGCCTAGAAACAGGCACTGAAAAACTGTTTTTT. Translation gives CASSLETGTEKLFF. This chain uses TRBV5-6 with TRBJ1-4, with D perhaps TRBD1 (5 bases). The CDR3 is 14 amino acids. V was trimmed by 4 bases and J by 7 bases, leaving 14 bases between them. Germline-derived CDR1 and CDR2 are SGHDT and YYEEEE.

This chain uses TRBV9 with TRBJ2-2, with TRBD2 matching over 12 bases. CDR1 is SGDLS, CDR2 YYNGEE, per germline. Unmatched junction bases numbered 7, after V lost 3 bases and J lost 4 bases. The CDR3 spans 17 residues. The CDR3 region is CASSATSGRIGTGELFF. The CDR3 bases are TGTGCCAGCAGCGCAACTAGCGGGAGGATCGGCACCGGGGAGCTGTTTTTT.

This clonotype was seen more than once but under ten times. The chain links TRBV10-3 to TRBJ2-1, with a possible D match to TRBD1 (6 bases). V lost 10 bases and J 0 bases, leaving 13 bases between the germline ends. Germline CDR1 reads ENHRY; CDR2 reads SYGVKD. CDR3 length: 14 residues. CDR3 coding DNA: TGTGCCACCACGAGGGACAACTCCTACAATGAGCAGTTCTTC. Translation: CATTRDNSYNEQFF.

This chain links TRBV6-6 with TRBJ2-7, with no clear D. The CDR3 runs to 12 residues. Per germline, CDR1 MNHNY and CDR2 SVGAGI (reference sequence). Trimming shortened V by 5 bases and J by 2 bases, and 7 bases separated the two germline ends. CDR3 DNA: TGTGCCAGCAGTCCTACCACCTACGAGCAGTACTTC. Residues: CASSPTTYEQYF.

This clonotype was observed a single time. CDR3 bases: TGTGCCAGCGCTCCCCTCCCAGGGACCACCGGGGAGCTGTTTTTT. Translating it yields CASAPLPGTTGELFF. This chain links TRBV7-2 with TRBJ2-2, with D perhaps assigned TRBD1 or TRBD2 (5 bases each). Trimming stripped 8 bases from V and 4 bases from J, with 17 bases between. Looked up from germline, CDR1 is SGHTA and CDR2 is FQGNSA. The CDR3 is 15 residues long.

This clonotype has just one count. The chain joins TRBV11-2 to TRBJ2-3; possibly TRBD2 for D (6 bases). Germline CDR1 SGHAT, CDR2 FQNNGV. V was trimmed by 2 bases and J by 2 bases, leaving 11 bases between them. The CDR3 is 15 amino acids. In nucleotides, the CDR3 is TGTGCCAGCAGCTTATTGGCGGGACTCACAGATACGCAGTATTTT. This sequence encodes CASSLLAGLTDTQYF.

This clonotype was counted a few times. Germline and junction disagree at one end, which may indicate a read error. The chain links TRBV11-1 to TRBJ2-7; 7 bases fit TRBD1. This CDR3 has 15 residues. Looked up from germline, CDR1 is SGHAT and CDR2 is FQDESV (reference sequence). CDR3 amino acids: CASRLASGTVSEQYF. The CDR3 DNA sequence: TGTGCCAGCAGATTAGCCTCCGGGACAGTTTCCGAGCAGTACTTC.

The chain has TRBV30 and TRBJ1-2; TRBD1 matches 7 bases. CDR3 length: 13 amino acids. V shed 0 bases and J 7 bases; nucleotides not matched to a gene: 5. CDR1 and CDR2 (germline): GTSNPN, SVGIG (reference sequence). CDR3 in amino acids: CAWSVQGRGGYTF. CDR3 coding DNA: TGTGCCTGGAGTGTACAGGGGCGGGGTGGCTACACCTTC.

This clonotype was observed a few times. The V call is TRBV12-3 or TRBV12-4, the J call TRBJ1-3; no clear D gene. The CDR3 loop spans 14 amino acids. Trimming stripped 1 base from V and 4 bases from J, with 8 bases between. The CDR3 spells CASSLEGRGNTIYF. CDR3 coding DNA: TGTGCCAGCAGTTTAGAAGGACGAGGAAACACCATATATTTT.